This T cell receptor (beta chain) originates from a study of shared clonotypes between healthy human individuals. Findings and caveats of the study: Naive CD4 clonotype sharing across a few donors was 5% to 6%. Represented diversity (both genetic and exposure-history) was limited by the small number of donors.

CD45RO-negative, CCR7-selected cells formed the naive CD8 fraction, which excluded terminally differentiated effector memory CD45RA+ cells. The study drew all its donors from Caucasian adults living in Nashville, Tennessee. With respect to this clone: The antigen is not known.

The V end lost 6 bases, the J end lost 0 bases, and 12 bases lay between the germline ends. Germline CDR1 and CDR2: MGHDK and SYGVNS. This CDR3 is built from 15 residues. Original analysis: Filtering differed because ImmunoSEQ produced junction-only sequences that carried no quality scores. Method: immunoSEQ multiplex PCR; TCRdb's copy keeps in-frame clones and lacks some. D and trimming were read from the DNA, whereas the V and J calls and clone size are those reported in that table. The sample includes approximately 2,200,000 clones, roughly 91% of them seen just once. Sequencing used naive CD8+ T cells from PBMCs. The chain joins TRBV25-1 to TRBJ1-3; a weak D match, TRBD1 (5 bases). The clonotype originates from a man between 18 and 35 years old in good health. Some clones in this sample may be carry-over from other donors' samples. The CDR3 coding sequence is TGTGCCAGCAGAGAACAGGTCTACTCTGGAAACACCATATATTTT. It encodes CASREQVYSGNTIYF. Full variable domain (missing parts from reference TRBV25-1 and TRBJ1-3): EADIYQTPRYLVIGTGKKITLECSQTMGHDKMYWYQQDPGMELHLIHYSYGVNSTEKGDLSSESTVSRIRTEHFPLTLESARPSHTSQYLCASREQVYSGNTIYFGEGSWLTVV.